This entry describes one T cell receptor beta chain. Its specificity is unknown. These data belong to a study of shared clonotypes between healthy human individuals. Overall study findings and caveats: In general, naive subsets displayed greater estimated richness than memory subsets did. Some naive CD4 clonotypes, roughly 4.7%, turned up in common across several donors.

Sequencing used immunoSEQ multiplex PCR; TCRdb keeps in-frame clones, though not all of them. Of under 600,000 clones listed, 97% were seen once; the top ten hold 0.057%. The receptor was derived from a woman between 25 and 40 years old in good health. Sequencing was performed on naive CD4+ T cells sorted from blood. Described subset: CD45RA+ positively selected.

The CDR3 nucleotides read TGTGCCAGTAGTATGGGCGGGGGGCAAACGCAGTATTTT. Its protein product is CASSMGGGQTQYF. The chain carries TRBV19 and TRBJ2-3; TRBD2 agrees at 8 bases. This CDR3 region has 13 residues. The germline V gene has CDR1 LNHDA and CDR2 SQIVND (reference sequence). Unmatched junction bases numbered 5, after V lost 3 bases and J lost 9 bases. The whole variable domain, remainder taken from reference TRBV19 and TRBJ2-3, is DGGITQSPKYLFRKEGQNVTLSCEQNLNHDAMYWYRQDPGQGLRLIYYSQIVNDFQKGDIAEGYSVSREKKESFPLTVTSAQKNPTAFYLCASSMGGGQTQYFGPGTRLTVL.